This TCR beta chain was observed in a study of technical replicates of blood from several donors. The CDR3 spans 13 residues. Trimming shortened V by 7 bases and J by 0 bases, and 9 bases separated the two germline ends. The germline gives CDR1 ENHRY, CDR2 SYGVKD. Sequencing was performed with immunoSEQ multiplex PCR; in TCRdb, only in-frame clones are kept and a portion is missing. Of about 56,000 clones listed, about 96% are singletons. The gene calls are TRBV10-3 and TRBJ1-1; D remains ambiguous. The clonotype originates from a human donor in good health. Some clones in this sample may be carry-over from other donors' samples. Sequenced sample: PBMCs. This CDR3 reads CAIKTDLNTEAFF. The DNA of the CDR3 is TGTGCCATCAAGACGGACTTGAACACTGAAGCTTTCTTT.